One sample yielded the 32 T cell receptor beta chains listed below, sequenced in a study of cytomegalovirus exposure and HLA in healthy donors. Profiling relied on immunoSEQ multiplex PCR, and the TCRdb table lists in-frame clones only, not all of them. The data hold about 130,000 clones, with 75% to 90% observed a single time. The sequenced material came from PBMCs. The receptors shown here come from a young woman in good health and CMV-seronegative.

Turning to this clone: One end of the junction fails to match germline, which may point to a read error. The chain carries TRBV6-1 and TRBJ2-7; 10 bases match TRBD2. Germline CDR1 is MNHNS and CDR2 is SASEGT. The CDR3 loop spans 14 amino acids. CDR3 amino acids: CASSEAGGPDEQYF. The CDR3 DNA sequence: TGTGCCAGCAGCGAAGCGGGGGGGCCCGACGAGCAGTACTTC.

This rearrangement joins TRBV20-1 to TRBJ2-1; no firm D call. The CDR3 extends over 11 amino acids. CDR1 and CDR2 from the germline V gene are DFQATT and SNEGSKA (reference sequence). V lost 0 bases and J lost 9, with 6 bases in between. This CDR3 reads CSARDYGEQFF. CDR3 sequence (DNA): TGCAGTGCTAGAGATTACGGTGAGCAGTTCTTC.

The chain recombines TRBV5-1 with TRBJ2-7, with D maybe TRBD1 (5 bases). The CDR3 consists of 13 residues. CDR1 and CDR2 (germline): SGHRS, YFSETQ. V shed 0 bases and J shed 6 bases, with 10 bases lying between them. CDR3 sequence: CASSLAFRVEQYF. In nucleotides, the CDR3 is TGCGCCAGCAGCTTGGCCTTCAGGGTCGAGCAGTACTTC.

This clone was found once. The V call is TRBV13, the J call TRBJ1-2, with 7 bases matching TRBD1. CDR3 length: 15 amino acids. V dropped 6 bases and J dropped 0; count of bases not matched to a gene: 7. The V gene's germline CDR1 is PRHDT and CDR2 FYEKMQ (reference sequence). CDR3 amino acids: CASSRDSPANYGYTF. The CDR3 nucleotides read TGTGCCAGCAGTCGGGACAGTCCTGCTAACTATGGCTACACCTTC.

V gene TRBV5-4 combines with J gene TRBJ2-1, with 12 bases aligning to TRBD2. The germline CDR1 and CDR2 sequences are SGHNT and YYREEE (reference sequence). Trimming at V came to 0 bases and at J to 4 bases, leaving 11 bases not matched to a gene. The CDR3 has 19 amino acids. CDR3 sequence (DNA): TGTGCCAGCAGCTTGGTTGCCCTAGCGGGGGGGCCGGGATACAATGAGCAGTTCTTC. This codes for CASSLVALAGGPGYNEQFF.

The chain employs TRBV2 and TRBJ2-1, with D perhaps TRBD2 (7 bases). Trimming removed 3 bases from V and 4 bases from J, with 13 bases in between. CDR3 length: 15 residues. Germline lookup yields CDR1 SNHLY and CDR2 FYNNEI. In DNA, the CDR3 is TGTGCCAGCAGTGAGGGCGGGGGACATTACAATGAGCAGTTCTTC. Translation: CASSEGGGHYNEQFF.

The J gene is TRBJ2-3, the V gene TRBV7-9; 7 nucleotides match TRBD2. Germline assignment: CDR1 SEHNR and CDR2 FQNEAQ (reference sequence). The CDR3 runs to 16 residues. The V segment lost 4 bases and the J segment 0 bases; nucleotides outside the gene matches: 7. CDR3 sequence reads: CASSSPSGASTDTQYF. DNA of the CDR3: TGTGCCAGCAGCTCCCCGAGCGGGGCTAGCACAGATACGCAGTATTTT. Combining the CDR3 with reference TRBV7-9 and TRBJ2-3 gives the whole variable domain DTGVSQNPRHKITKRGQNVTFRCDPISEHNRLYWYRQTLGQGPEFLTYFQNEAQLEKSRLLSDRFSAERPKGSFSTLEIQRTEQGDSAMYLCASSSPSGASTDTQYFGPGTRLTVL.

The chain recombines TRBV10-2 with TRBJ1-4, with 8 bases lining up with TRBD1. Germline CDR1 WSHSY, CDR2 SAAADI. CDR3 length equals 13 residues. V dropped 6 bases and J dropped 10; count of bases not matched to a gene: 7. This CDR3 is CASSRDRGGKLFF. The CDR3 DNA reads TGCGCCAGCAGCCGCGACAGGGGTGGAAAACTGTTTTTT.

DNA for the CDR3: TGTGCCAGCAGCTTGGACAGGGGGCCGTACAATGAGCAGTTCTTC. Translated, it gives CASSLDRGPYNEQFF. This rearrangement joins TRBV5-4 to TRBJ2-1; 9 nucleotides line up with TRBD1. The CDR3 totals 15 residues. CDR1 is SGHNT and CDR2 is YYREEE in the germline V gene (reference sequence). Trimming cost V 0 bases and J 4 bases; bases outside gene matches: 2.

The CDR3 DNA sequence: TGTGCCATCGGCTCGACAGACAGACGGCGCATTCAGTACTTC. Its protein product is CAIGSTDRRRIQYF. The chain is built from TRBV10-3 and TRBJ2-4, with a tentative D call TRBD1 (5 bases). CDR1 ENHRY and CDR2 SYGVKD come from the germline V gene. The CDR3 has 14 residues. The V and J ends lost 8 bases and 9 bases respectively, with 20 bases between them.

CDR3 protein: CASSWEGKETQYF. As DNA, the CDR3 is TGCGCCAGCAGCTGGGAGGGGAAAGAGACCCAGTACTTC. The chain couples TRBV5-1 to TRBJ2-5; TRBD2 aligns across 7 bases. Germline CDR1 is SGHRS and CDR2 is YFSETQ. CDR3 length equals 13 residues. Trimming removed 3 bases from V and 3 bases from J; junction bases left unmatched: 2.

The genes are TRBV6-5 and TRBJ2-7; TRBD1 aligns across 8 bases. This CDR3 contains 15 residues. V dropped 5 bases and J dropped 2; count of bases not matched to a gene: 8. Germline V gene data show CDR1 as MNHEY and CDR2 as SVGAGI. In nucleotides, the CDR3 is TGTGCCAGCAGTCAAACGTGGACAGGGACCTACGAGCAGTACTTC. This sequence encodes CASSQTWTGTYEQYF.

There are a few counts of this clone. This sequence joins TRBV4-1 and TRBJ1-2, with 7 bases lining up with TRBD1. The CDR3 spans 14 residues. In germline, CDR1 is MGHRA, CDR2 YSYEKL. Trimming took 2 bases from V and 8 from J; bases not matched to a gene: 8. This chain's CDR3 is CASSQLQGPRGYTF. Here the CDR3 DNA reads TGCGCCAGCAGCCAATTACAGGGGCCCCGGGGCTACACCTTC.

The rearrangement joins TRBV6-1 to TRBJ2-3; 8 bases agree with TRBD1. Trimming cost V 3 bases and J 1 base; bases outside gene matches: 3. Looked up from germline, CDR1 is MNHNS and CDR2 is SASEGT. This CDR3 comprises 15 residues. CDR3 DNA sequence: TGTGCCAGCAGTGACAGGGGGCGAGGCACAGATACGCAGTATTTT. Its translation: CASSDRGRGTDTQYF.

This sequence joins TRBV2 and TRBJ1-2; D not certain. Trimming shortened V by 10 bases and J by 8 bases, and 20 bases separated the two germline ends. The germline V gene encodes CDR1 SNHLY and CDR2 FYNNEI. This CDR3 comprises 13 residues. CDR3 residues: CATTSARSGGYTF. CDR3 nucleotides: TGTGCCACCACATCGGCCCGGTCGGGAGGCTACACCTTC. Full variable domain (remainder filled in from reference TRBV2 and TRBJ1-2): EPEVTQTPSHQVTQMGQEVILRCVPISNHLYFYWYRQILGQKVEFLVSFYNNEISEKSEIFDDQFSVERPDGSNFTLKIRSTKLEDSAMYFCATTSARSGGYTFGSGTRLTVV.

The chain uses TRBV5-1 and TRBJ1-4, with 8 bases lining up with TRBD1. CDR1 is SGHRS, CDR2 YFSETQ, per germline. The CDR3 sequence is 15 residues long. Losses at the gene ends were 0 bases for V and 7 bases for J; bases not matched to a gene: 5. CDR3 nucleotide sequence: TGCGCCAGCAGCTTGGCCGGACAGGGAGGTGAAAAACTGTTTTTT. Amino acids: CASSLAGQGGEKLFF. The full variable domain, completed using reference TRBV5-1 and TRBJ1-4, is KAGVTQTPRYLIKTRGQQVTLSCSPISGHRSVSWYQQTPGQGLQFLFEYFSETQRNKGNFPGRFSGRQFSNSRSEMNVSTLELGDSALYLCASSLAGQGGEKLFFGSGTQLSVL.

The chain joins TRBV6-5 to TRBJ2-1, with 9 bases identical to TRBD1. V shed 3 bases, J shed 4 bases, and the junction held 7 bases outside the gene matches. This CDR3 spans 16 amino acids. Germline assignment: CDR1 MNHEY and CDR2 SVGAGI. CDR3: CASSYQTGTGYNEQFF. The CDR3 bases are TGTGCCAGCAGTTATCAGACCGGGACAGGGTACAATGAGCAGTTCTTC.

The rearrangement joins TRBV5-1 to TRBJ1-2, with TRBD1 as a possible D gene (5 bases). With 2 bases removed from V and 8 bases from J, the gap between germline ends came to 10 bases. Germline V lookup: CDR1 SGHRS, CDR2 YFSETQ. The CDR3 totals 12 residues. The DNA for the CDR3 is TGCGCCAGCAGCTTCGGGGGAGAGGGCTACACCTTC. Translating gives CASSFGGEGYTF.

The V call is TRBV5-1, the J call TRBJ2-7, with TRBD1 identical over 9 bases. CDR3 length: 15 residues. V lost 0 bases and J lost 0; bases outside the gene matches: 1. Per germline, CDR1 SGHRS and CDR2 YFSETQ. The CDR3 DNA is TGCGCCAGCAGCTTGGGGACAGGGGCCTCCTACGAGCAGTACTTC. It specifies CASSLGTGASYEQYF.

This chain connects TRBV7-2 to TRBJ2-7, with TRBD1 as a possible D gene (8 bases). Trimming stripped 5 bases from V and 1 base from J, with 18 bases between. Germline V gene data show CDR1 as SGHTA and CDR2 as FQGNSA. This CDR3 spans 16 amino acids. Written as DNA, the CDR3 is TGTGCCAGCAGCCCCCGGACAGGGAGGGGATCCTACGAGCAGTACTTC. Translating it yields CASSPRTGRGSYEQYF. The whole variable domain, remainder taken from reference TRBV7-2 and TRBJ2-7, is GAGVSQSPSNKVTEKGKDVELRCDPISGHTALYWYRQSLGQGLEFLIYFQGNSAPDKSGLPSDRFSAERTGGSVSTLTIQRTQQEDSAVYLCASSPRTGRGSYEQYFGPGTRLTVT.

The DNA for the CDR3 is TGTGCCAGCAGCCCAGAAGGACTAGCGTTCAATGAGCAGTTCTTC. Protein: CASSPEGLAFNEQFF. The chain employs TRBV7-2 and TRBJ2-1, with 9 bases fitting TRBD2. CDR1 is SGHTA, CDR2 FQGNSA, per germline. V trimming: 5 bases; J trimming: 6 bases; junction bases outside the gene matches: 8. The CDR3 is 15 residues long.

This sequence joins TRBV19 and TRBJ2-1; D call uncertain. With 2 bases removed from V and 6 bases from J, the gap between germline ends came to 11 bases. Germline V gene data show CDR1 as LNHDA and CDR2 as SQIVND (reference sequence). CDR3 length equals 14 residues. The CDR3 protein is CASSIWSGTNEQFF. The CDR3 region has the DNA TGTGCCAGTAGTATATGGTCGGGTACCAATGAGCAGTTCTTC.

The J gene is TRBJ2-1, the V gene TRBV5-1; 8 bases agree with TRBD2. The CDR3 is 13 amino acids. In germline, CDR1 is SGHRS, CDR2 YFSETQ. The junction had 5 bases not matched to a gene; V was cut back by 5 bases and J by 7 bases. This CDR3 is CASRLAVRNEQFF. The CDR3 nucleotides are TGCGCCAGCAGACTAGCGGTCAGGAATGAGCAGTTCTTC.

V and J are TRBV5-1 and TRBJ2-2; 9 bases line up with TRBD2. This CDR3 is 18 amino acids long. V dropped 4 bases and J dropped 4; count of bases not matched to a gene: 14. Germline loops: CDR1 SGHRS, CDR2 YFSETQ. The CDR3 spells CASSQETLAGGFTGELFF. DNA of the CDR3: TGCGCCAGCAGCCAAGAAACACTAGCGGGCGGATTCACCGGGGAGCTGTTTTTT.

This clone occurred once. This sequence joins TRBV6-5 and TRBJ1-4, with D possibly being TRBD1 (5 bases). This CDR3 spans 15 amino acids. Germline V CDR1 and CDR2: MNHEY, SVGAGI. Trimming left V 0 bases short and J 8 bases short, with 13 bases between. CDR3 protein: CASSYSGALPEKLFF. The CDR3 nucleotides read TGTGCCAGCAGTTACTCAGGGGCGCTTCCGGAAAAACTGTTTTTT.

The rearrangement joins TRBV27 to TRBJ1-3; the D is unclear. CDR3 size: 15 residues. The germline V gene encodes CDR1 MNHEY and CDR2 SMNVEV (reference sequence). V lost 5 bases to trimming and J lost 1 base, with 12 bases between them. Here the CDR3 DNA reads TGTGCCAGCAGTCCACGCGGGAGTTCTGGAAACACCATATATTTT. It specifies CASSPRGSSGNTIYF.

V is TRBV9 and J is TRBJ2-5; 13 bases fit TRBD2. J was trimmed by 2 bases and V by 4 bases; bases with no gene match: 5. The CDR3 runs 16 residues. Germline V CDR1 and CDR2: SGDLS, YYNGEE. CDR3 bases: TGTGCCAGCAGCATAGGGACTAGCGGGGCGCAAGAGACCCAGTACTTC. Encoded protein: CASSIGTSGAQETQYF. The variable domain in full, completed from reference TRBV9 and TRBJ2-5, reads DSGVTQTPKHLITATGQRVTLRCSPRSGDLSVYWYQQSLDQGLQFLIQYYNGEERAKGNILERFSAQQFPDLHSELNLSSLELGDSALYFCASSIGTSGAQETQYFGPGTRLLVL.

The chain joins TRBV2 to TRBJ1-6, with D possibly being TRBD1 (5 bases). Germline V gene sequence: CDR1 SNHLY, CDR2 FYNNEI. The V end was cut by 1 base, the J end by 2 bases, with 9 bases between. This CDR3 spans 16 amino acids. CDR3: CASSEVRGTYNSPLHF. CDR3 nucleotides: TGTGCCAGCAGTGAAGTTCGGGGGACCTATAATTCACCCCTCCACTTT.

The chain links TRBV5-8 to TRBJ1-2; unclear D gene. This CDR3 has 14 amino acids. Deletions cut 3 bases from V and 8 bases from J, with 17 bases between. Germline V CDR1 and CDR2: SGHTS, YDEGEE. The chain's CDR3 is CASSWYSRPGGYTF. The CDR3, as DNA: TGTGCCAGCAGCTGGTACTCCCGTCCGGGGGGCTACACCTTC.

The chain has TRBV6-5 and TRBJ2-2; 7 nucleotides match TRBD1. V was pared by 5 bases and J by 3 bases, with 6 bases of the junction left unmatched. Germline V gene sequence: CDR1 MNHEY, CDR2 SVGAGI. The length of the CDR3 is 15 residues. In DNA, the CDR3 is TGTGCCAGCAGTAAACAGGGGATGGACACCGGGGAGCTGTTTTTT. Its protein is CASSKQGMDTGELFF.

This chain links TRBV5-6 with TRBJ1-5, with a tentative D call TRBD1 (5 bases). The CDR3 totals 15 residues. CDR1 is SGHDT and CDR2 is YYEEEE in the germline V gene. The ends were cut back, 2 bases at V and 2 bases at J, with 11 bases in the middle. This CDR3 is CASSFSPRGNQPQHF. CDR3 DNA: TGTGCCAGCAGCTTTTCTCCCAGGGGCAATCAGCCCCAGCATTTT.

This chain links TRBV5-1 with TRBJ2-2, with D possibly matching TRBD2 (7 bases). Deletions cut 7 bases from V and 6 bases from J, with 13 bases between. Germline V lookup: CDR1 SGHRS, CDR2 YFSETQ. The CDR3 extends over 13 amino acids. In DNA, the CDR3 is TGCGCCAGCGGGGGGGGCGCCCCCGGGGAGCTGTTTTTT. This translates into CASGGGAPGELFF.